These T cell receptor beta chains were read from a single sample in a study of T-cell memory formation after mild COVID-19. TCRdb itself ran the 5' RACE reads through MiXCR, one entry per CDR3 protein. The table includes over 50,000 distinct CDR3 sequences, around 10% detected once. The specimen was PBMCs or a T cell subset sorted from them (not recorded which). The receptors were gathered from an adult woman who had mild COVID-19 (a few samples of this study predate the infection). Cell type and time point are not known. The CDR3 runs from the conserved cysteine through the conserved F or W. A D gene is named only where the DNA matches it firmly. Only part of the rows carry a size: once, few, many, or a class if the clone is expanded.

j_gene | abundance | d_gene | v_gene | CDR3aa | CDR3nt
TRBJ2-7 | few | TRBD1 | TRBV12-5 | CASGLTGAYEQYF | TGTGCTAGTGGTTTGACAGGGGCCTACGAGCAGTACTTC
TRBJ1-2 | few | TRBD1 | TRBV14 | CASSQNLGTGGGYTF | TGTGCCAGCAGCCAAAATCTTGGGACAGGGGGCGGCTACACCTTC
TRBJ2-7 | NA | NA | TRBV7-6 | CASSLGLSYEQYF | TGTGCCAGCAGCTTAGGTCTCTCCTACGAGCAGTACTTC
TRBJ1-3 | medium-sized | NA | TRBV6-6 | CASSRQDTIGGNTIYF | TGTGCCAGCAGTCGGCAGGATACGATAGGTGGAAACACCATATATTTT
TRBJ2-1 | medium-sized | NA | TRBV27 | CASGYGDGNNEQFF | TGTGCCAGCGGATACGGTGACGGAAACAATGAGCAGTTCTTC
TRBJ1-1 | many | NA | TRBV12-3/TRBV12-4 | CASSLVQGDTEAFF | TGTGCCAGCAGTTTAGTACAGGGAGACACTGAAGCTTTCTTT
TRBJ2-3 | few | NA | TRBV5-6 | CASSRSGFGATDTQYF | TGTGCCAGCAGCAGGTCAGGGTTTGGGGCCACAGATACGCAGTATTTT
TRBJ2-6 | many | NA | TRBV5-1 | CASSLTSSAGANVLTF | TGCGCCAGCAGCCTCACAAGTAGCGCTGGGGCCAACGTCCTGACTTTC
TRBJ1-1 | many | TRBD1 | TRBV7-9 | CASSLAPGDRGTEAFF | TGTGCCAGCAGCTTAGCCCCTGGGGACAGGGGAACTGAAGCTTTCTTT
TRBJ2-1 | many | NA | TRBV18 | CASSPLRASSSRANEQFF | TGTGCCAGCTCACCACTAAGGGCCAGCTCATCTCGGGCCAATGAGCAGTTCTTC
TRBJ1-1 | NA | NA | TRBV24-1 | CATSVGENTEAFF | TGTGCCACCAGTGTAGGGGAGAACACTGAAGCTTTCTTT
TRBJ2-3 | NA | TRBD2 | TRBV5-1 | CASSAGLGADTQYF | TGCGCCAGCAGCGCGGGACTAGGGGCAGATACGCAGTATTTT
TRBJ2-1 | NA | TRBD2 | TRBV12-3/TRBV12-4 | CASSSVAGDNEQFF | TGTGCCAGCAGTTCAGTAGCGGGGGACAATGAGCAGTTCTTC
TRBJ2-2 | many | TRBD1 | TRBV14 | CASSPIGQGGPGELFF | TGTGCCAGCAGCCCGATTGGACAGGGAGGCCCCGGGGAGCTGTTTTTT
TRBJ2-6 | many | TRBD1 | TRBV5-1 | CASSPGTGALANVLTF | TGCGCCAGCAGCCCCGGGACAGGGGCCCTGGCCAACGTCCTGACTTTC
TRBJ1-2 | few | NA | TRBV18 | CASSPDNYGYTF | TGTGCCAGCTCACCAGATAACTATGGCTACACCTTC
TRBJ2-1 | NA | NA | TRBV12-3/TRBV12-4 | CASSLGTHNEQFF | TGTGCCAGCAGCCTCGGGACTCACAATGAGCAGTTCTTC
TRBJ2-1 | NA | NA | TRBV25-1 | CASGPTGLSSYNEQFF | TGTGCCAGCGGCCCTACAGGGTTAAGCTCCTACAATGAGCAGTTCTTC
TRBJ1-2 | NA | NA | TRBV30 | CAWSITGNYGYTF | TGTGCCTGGAGTATAACAGGGAACTATGGCTACACCTTC
TRBJ2-5 | NA | NA | TRBV16 | CASSPGGRHQETQYF | TGTGCCAGCAGCCCAGGAGGACGCCACCAAGAGACCCAGTACTTC
TRBJ2-4 | many | NA | TRBV5-1 | CASSPGLVGNIQYF | TGCGCCAGCAGCCCCGGATTAGTGGGAAACATTCAGTACTTC
TRBJ1-5 | NA | NA | TRBV19 | CASSIGYNQPQHF | TGTGCCAGTAGTATCGGGTACAATCAGCCCCAGCATTTT
TRBJ2-7 | many | TRBD1 | TRBV12-3/TRBV12-4 | CASSHGQGYEQYF | TGTGCCAGCAGTCATGGACAGGGCTACGAGCAGTACTTC
TRBJ2-7 | many | NA | TRBV29-1 | CSVVRVTGSVSYEQYF | TGCAGCGTTGTCCGTGTTACAGGGTCTGTTTCCTACGAGCAGTACTTC
TRBJ2-3 | NA | NA | TRBV7-9 | CASSLVFFTDTQYF | TGTGCCAGCAGCTTAGTATTCTTCACAGATACGCAGTATTTT
TRBJ2-7 | few | TRBD2 | TRBV27 | CASRAGSTSYEQYF | TGTGCCAGCCGAGCGGGGAGCACCTCCTACGAGCAGTACTTC
TRBJ1-5 | few | TRBD1 | TRBV7-2 | CASSLMRGDRGPYPEAQHF | TGTGCCAGCAGCTTAATGAGGGGGGACAGGGGGCCTTACCCCGAGGCCCAGCATTTT
TRBJ1-2 | NA | TRBD1 | TRBV9 | CASSVSSGGLSYTF | TGTGCCAGCAGCGTATCGTCAGGGGGATTGTCCTACACCTTC
TRBJ2-7 | NA | NA | TRBV6-2/TRBV6-3 | CASSYPGPYEQYF | TGTGCCAGCAGTTACCCCGGGCCATACGAGCAGTACTTC
TRBJ2-7 | NA | TRBD1 | TRBV5-1 | CASSLDLDRAEQYF | TGCGCCAGCAGCTTAGACCTGGACAGGGCCGAGCAGTACTTC
TRBJ2-2 | few | TRBD2 | TRBV6-2/TRBV6-3 | CASSYSRTSVNTGELFF | TGTGCCAGCAGTTACTCACGGACTAGCGTAAACACCGGGGAGCTGTTTTTT
TRBJ2-7 | many | TRBD2 | TRBV20-1 | CSARLAGRGHEQYF | TGCAGTGCTAGACTAGCGGGAAGGGGACACGAGCAGTACTTC
TRBJ1-5 | many | TRBD1 | TRBV4-2 | CASSRGTGNAGNQPQHF | TGTGCCAGCAGCCGCGGGACAGGGAATGCGGGCAATCAGCCCCAGCATTTT
TRBJ2-7 | NA | TRBD2 | TRBV18 | CASSPRLAGGPRVNEQYF | TGTGCCAGCTCACCCAGACTAGCGGGAGGGCCAAGGGTAAACGAGCAGTACTTC